This TCR beta chain was captured in a study of T cells in Graves' hyperthyroidism and ophthalmopathy. General observations from the study: Also found in blood were most expanded thyroid clonotypes above 0.001.

This CDR3 is 15 amino acids long. V shed 10 bases and J shed 0 bases, with 18 bases lying between them. No progression to ophthalmopathy during 18 months of follow-up defined stable disease. Hyperthyroidism patients were newly diagnosed, had disease duration under 2 months, and were aged 18 to 65 years. The TCR beta CDR3 regions underwent amplification using RNA transcripts as the source. Initially, a first-round RT-PCR of the TCR CDR3 employed the HTBI primer set. TCRdb redid the calling of the multiplex PCR reads with MiXCR, one entry per CDR3 protein. The sample has about 360,000 distinct CDR3 sequences; 13% are singletons. A few counts support this clonotype. No antigen is known for it. One base away lies a much larger clone, so this may be a sequencing read error.

The source material was blood. The chain has TRBV12-3 or TRBV12-4 and TRBJ1-2; the D is unclear. The clonotype comes from a woman aged 18-30 years with Graves' hyperthyroidism. The CDR3 sequence is CAIGVFGRANYGYTF. Written as DNA, the CDR3 is TGTGCCATAGGAGTTTTCGGCCGAGCTAACTATGGCTACACCTTC.